These 13 T cell receptor beta chains were all obtained from the same sample, sequenced in a study of T cell clonality in common variable immunodeficiency. Assay: immunoSEQ multiplex PCR; the TCRdb copy retains only in-frame clones and omits some. The sample has approximately 51,000 clones, none seen only once. The material sequenced was peripheral blood mononuclear cells. The receptors shown here come from a person between 18 and 75 years old in good health.

This clone was counted at least ten times. The read finishes 3 residues shy of the CDR3 end, and the germline J gene is used to complete it. The J gene is TRBJ2-7, the V gene TRBV23-1, with unresolved D. TRBV23-1 is annotated as an ORF whose role is uncertain. CDR3 length: 13 amino acids. Trimming took off 1 base at V and 6 bases at J, with 10 bases between the two ends. The sequenced CDR3 bases are TGCGCCAGCAGTCAATTGGCAGGCCGCGAG. Translation: CASSQLAGRE. The full CDR3 is CASSQLAGREQYF.

This clone was observed many times. The read finishes 3 residues shy of the CDR3 end, and the germline J gene is used to complete it. The V call is TRBV6-1, the J call TRBJ1-5; tentative D call: TRBD1 (5 bases). The germline gives CDR1 MNHNS, CDR2 SASEGT. V was trimmed by 3 bases and J by 3 bases, leaving 9 bases between them. The CDR3 extends over 14 amino acids. The part of the CDR3 DNA that was read is TGTGCCAGCAGTGAGGACATAAACAATCAGCCC. Translated, it gives CASSEDINNQP. The full CDR3 sequence reads CASSEDINNQPQHF.

This clone was found many times. The CDR3 end lies 3 residues beyond the end of the read and is filled in from the germline J gene. The V and J genes are TRBV18 and TRBJ2-1; a possible D gene is TRBD2 (6 bases). Germline V lookup: CDR1 KGHSH, CDR2 LQKENI. This CDR3 comprises 13 residues. V lost 7 bases to trimming and J lost 9 bases, with 16 bases between them. CDR3 DNA, as far as it was read: TGTGCCAGCTTGATGTGGGGGGTTGCTGAG. This gives the protein CASLMWGVAE. The whole CDR3 region reads CASLMWGVAEQFF.

Ten or more counts support this clone. CDR3 bases read: TGTGCCACCGGACAGGGTGTCACCGGGGAG. Protein: CATGQGVTGE. The CDR3 in its entirety is CATGQGVTGELFF. The gene calls are TRBV3-1 (or the pseudogene TRBV3-2) and TRBJ2-2; 8 bases agree with TRBD1. With the read ending 3 residues before the CDR3 end, the germline J gene is used to fill in that end. After removal of 10 bases from V and 4 bases from J, the junction contained 5 bases not matched to a gene. Germline CDR1 and CDR2: LGHDT and YNNKEL (reference sequence). The CDR3 is made up of 13 amino acids.

A few counts support this clone. Coverage ceases 3 residues before the CDR3 finishes, and the germline J gene fills in the end. This chain links TRBV18 with TRBJ2-4; D is possibly TRBD2 (5 bases). The germline CDR1 and CDR2 sequences are KGHSH and LQKENI. CDR3 size: 13 residues. The CDR3 sequence: CASSPRGSDGQYF. The sequenced part of the CDR3 DNA is TGTGCCAGCTCACCACGAGGGTCGGATGGT.

This clone was detected many times. From the germline J gene comes the end of the CDR3, since the read stops 3 residues before it. The V gene is TRBV29-1, the J gene TRBJ2-3, with 8 bases lining up with TRBD2. Germline CDR1 SQVTM, CDR2 ANQGSEA. The V and J ends lost 0 bases and 2 bases, in that order; junction bases with no gene match: 10. This CDR3 region has 17 residues. The part of the CDR3 DNA that was read is TGCAGCGTTGAAGATGGCCGCGAGACTAGCGTCACAGATACG. Translation gives CSVEDGRETSVTDT. The entire CDR3 protein reads CSVEDGRETSVTDTQYF.

This clone came up many times. CDR3 DNA, as far as it was read: TGTGCCAGCAGCCCCGGACCTCCGGGACTAGCTATTCGTGAG. This gives the protein CASSPGPPGLAIRE. The whole CDR3 protein is CASSPGPPGLAIREQFF. The V gene is TRBV4-2, the J gene TRBJ2-1; 9 bases agree with TRBD2. Sequencing ends 3 residues short of the CDR3 end; the germline J gene provides the rest. The length of the CDR3 is 17 residues. CDR1 is LGHNA and CDR2 is YNFKEQ in the germline V gene. After removal of 4 bases from V and 9 bases from J, the junction contained 16 bases not matched to a gene.

This clone was detected ten times or more. Sequence at one end of the junction differs from germline and may be a read error. The CDR3 is cut off 3 residues early in the read; its end comes from the germline J gene. The chain couples TRBV4-2 to TRBJ2-7, with a possible D match to TRBD1 (5 bases). Germline CDR1 LGHNA, CDR2 YNFKEQ. The CDR3 covers 14 residues. The sequenced CDR3 bases are TGCGCCAGCAGCCAATTTACAGGCTCCTACGAG. The encoded protein is CASSQFTGSYE. The whole CDR3 protein is CASSQFTGSYEQYF.

To note about this clone: From the germline J gene comes the end of the CDR3, since the read stops 3 residues before it. V is TRBV6-2 or TRBV6-3 and J is TRBJ2-3; 8 bases map to TRBD2. Per germline, CDR1 MNHEY and CDR2 SVGEGT. The CDR3 spans 14 residues. CDR3 DNA, as far as it was read: TGTGCCAGCAGGCAGAGCGGGGGCCAAGAGACG. This translates into CASRQSGGQET. The entire CDR3 protein is CASRQSGGQETQYF.

The sample holds many counts of this clone. With the read ending 3 residues before the CDR3 end, the germline J gene is used to fill in that end. The chain has TRBV9 and TRBJ2-3; 8 bases agree with TRBD2. Trimming cost V 3 bases and J 2 bases; bases outside gene matches: 5. The germline V gene has CDR1 SGDLS and CDR2 YYNGEE. The CDR3 has 15 amino acids. The CDR3 DNA, read in part, is TGTGCCAGCAGCGCCCCGGGGGGGGTCACAGATACG. Translation gives CASSAPGGVTDT. The entire CDR3 protein is CASSAPGGVTDTQYF. Combining the CDR3 with reference TRBV9 and TRBJ2-3 gives the whole variable domain DSGVTQTPKHLITATGQRVTLRCSPRSGDLSVYWYQQSLDQGLQFLIQYYNGEERAKGNILERFSAQQFPDLHSELNLSSLELGDSALYFCASSAPGGVTDTQYFGPGTRLTVL.

The sample holds many counts of this clone. Sequencing ends 3 residues short of the CDR3 end; the germline J gene provides the rest. The gene calls are TRBV27 and TRBJ2-1, with D possibly being TRBD2 (6 bases). V gave up 0 bases and J gave up 2 bases, with 8 bases separating them. The CDR3 is made up of 15 amino acids. Germline lookup yields CDR1 MNHEY and CDR2 SMNVEV (reference sequence). This chain's CDR3 is CASSLSPGAYNEQFF. The sequenced CDR3 bases are TGTGCCAGCAGTTTATCGCCGGGGGCCTACAATGAG.

This clone was observed many times. The read halts 3 residues ahead of the CDR3 end, with the missing end drawn from the germline J gene. This chain joins TRBV19 and TRBJ1-5; D call uncertain. The CDR3 contains 12 residues. Germline-derived CDR1 and CDR2 are LNHDA and SQIVND (reference sequence). V lost 7 bases to trimming and J lost 5 bases, with 9 bases between them. CDR3 region: CASTDGDQPQHF. The CDR3 bases that were read are TGTGCCAGTACGGACGGGGATCAGCCC.

This clone showed up many times. CDR3 DNA, as far as it was read: TGTGCCAGCAGTGCGGGGAGGTTTGAGGAGACC. Translating gives CASSAGRFEET. The whole CDR3 is CASSAGRFEETQYF. The chain carries TRBV2 and TRBJ2-5; D possibly corresponds to TRBD2 (6 bases). The CDR3 end is not reached by the read, which stops 3 residues before it; the germline J gene fills it in. V lost 4 bases and J lost 5, with 14 bases in between. The CDR3 length is 14 residues. CDR1 and CDR2 from the germline V gene are SNHLY and FYNNEI.